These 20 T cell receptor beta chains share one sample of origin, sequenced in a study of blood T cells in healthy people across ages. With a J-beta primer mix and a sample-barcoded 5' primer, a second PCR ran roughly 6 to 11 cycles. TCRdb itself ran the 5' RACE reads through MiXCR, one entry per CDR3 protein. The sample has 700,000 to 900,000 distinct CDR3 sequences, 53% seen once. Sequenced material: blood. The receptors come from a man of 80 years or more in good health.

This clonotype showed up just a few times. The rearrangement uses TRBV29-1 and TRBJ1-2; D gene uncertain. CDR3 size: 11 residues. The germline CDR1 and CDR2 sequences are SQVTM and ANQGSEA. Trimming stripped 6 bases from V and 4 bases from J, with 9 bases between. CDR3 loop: CSVPSSYGYTF. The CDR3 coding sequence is TGCAGCGTACCGTCATCCTATGGCTACACCTTC.

CDR3 nucleotides: TGTGCCACCAGTGATTTTGAGACAGGGGGCCGCAATGAGCAGTACTTC. Encoded protein: CATSDFETGGRNEQYF. The gene calls are TRBV24-1 and TRBJ2-5; TRBD1 agrees at 10 bases. The CDR3 has 16 amino acids. From germline, CDR1 is KGHDR and CDR2 SFDVKD. V lost 1 base to trimming and J lost 11 bases; unmatched junction nucleotides: 12.

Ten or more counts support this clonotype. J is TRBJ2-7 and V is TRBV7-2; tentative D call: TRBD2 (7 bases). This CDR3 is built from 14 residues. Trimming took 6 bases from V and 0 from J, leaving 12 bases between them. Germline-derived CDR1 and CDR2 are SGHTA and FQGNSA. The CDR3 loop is CASSRGGSSYEQYF. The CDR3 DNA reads TGTGCCAGCAGTAGGGGGGGATCCTCCTACGAGCAGTACTTC.

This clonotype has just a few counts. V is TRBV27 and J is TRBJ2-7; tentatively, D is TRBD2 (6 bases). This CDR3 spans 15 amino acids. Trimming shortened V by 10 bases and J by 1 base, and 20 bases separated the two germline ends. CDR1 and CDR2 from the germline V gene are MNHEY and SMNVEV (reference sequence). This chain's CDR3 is CATHTSGDGSYEQYF. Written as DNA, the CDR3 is TGTGCCACACACACCTCGGGGGACGGATCCTACGAGCAGTACTTC.

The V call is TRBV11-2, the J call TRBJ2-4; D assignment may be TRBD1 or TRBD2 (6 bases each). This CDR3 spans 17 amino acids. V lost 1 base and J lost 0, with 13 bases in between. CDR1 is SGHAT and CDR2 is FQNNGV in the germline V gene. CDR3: CASSLVGGTLAKNIQYF. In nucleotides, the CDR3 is TGTGCCAGCAGCTTAGTAGGGGGGACGCTAGCCAAAAACATTCAGTACTTC.

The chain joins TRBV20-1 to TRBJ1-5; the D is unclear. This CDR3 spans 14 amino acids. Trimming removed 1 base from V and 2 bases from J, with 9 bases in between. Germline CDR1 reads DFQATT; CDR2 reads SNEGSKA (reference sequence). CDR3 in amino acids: CSARAPVGNQPQHF. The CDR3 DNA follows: TGCAGTGCTAGAGCACCCGTGGGCAATCAGCCCCAGCATTTT.

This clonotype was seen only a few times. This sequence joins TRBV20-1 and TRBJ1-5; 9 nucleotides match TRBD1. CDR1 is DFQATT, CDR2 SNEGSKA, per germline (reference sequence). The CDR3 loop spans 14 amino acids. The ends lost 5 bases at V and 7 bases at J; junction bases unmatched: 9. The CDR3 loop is CSAPQDRGIQPQHF. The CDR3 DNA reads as TGCAGTGCTCCGCAAGACAGGGGGATCCAGCCCCAGCATTTT.

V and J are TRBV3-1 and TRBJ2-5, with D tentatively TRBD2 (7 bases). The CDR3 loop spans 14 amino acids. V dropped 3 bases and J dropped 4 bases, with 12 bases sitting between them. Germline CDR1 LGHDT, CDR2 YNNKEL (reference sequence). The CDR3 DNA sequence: TGTGCCAGCAGCCAGTGGGGGGGGCGAGAGACCCAGTACTTC. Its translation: CASSQWGGRETQYF.

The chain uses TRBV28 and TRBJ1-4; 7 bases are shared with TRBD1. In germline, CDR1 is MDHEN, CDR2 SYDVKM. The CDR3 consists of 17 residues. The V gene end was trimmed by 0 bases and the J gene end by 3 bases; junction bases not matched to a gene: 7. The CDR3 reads CASSLWTGIAANEKLFF. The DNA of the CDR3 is TGTGCCAGCAGTTTATGGACAGGGATCGCGGCTAATGAAAAACTGTTTTTT.

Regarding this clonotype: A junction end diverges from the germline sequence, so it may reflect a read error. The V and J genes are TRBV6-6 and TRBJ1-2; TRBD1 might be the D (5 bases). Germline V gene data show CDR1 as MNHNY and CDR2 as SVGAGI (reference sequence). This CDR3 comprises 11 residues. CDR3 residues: CASSDSYGCTF. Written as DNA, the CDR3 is TGTGCCAGCAGTGACAGTTATGGCTGCACCTTC.

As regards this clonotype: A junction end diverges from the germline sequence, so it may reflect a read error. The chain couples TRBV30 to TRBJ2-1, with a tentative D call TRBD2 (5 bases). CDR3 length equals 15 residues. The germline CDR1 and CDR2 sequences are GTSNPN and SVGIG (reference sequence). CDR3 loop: CAWSVGRGIYTEQFF. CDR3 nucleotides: TGTGCCTGGAGTGTAGGCCGGGGTATCTACACTGAGCAGTTCTTC.

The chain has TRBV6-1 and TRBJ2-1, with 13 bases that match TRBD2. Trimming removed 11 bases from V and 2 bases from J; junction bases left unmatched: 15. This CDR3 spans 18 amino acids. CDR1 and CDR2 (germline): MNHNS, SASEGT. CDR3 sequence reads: CAGRPTSGRIRAYNEQFF. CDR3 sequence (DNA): TGTGCCGGCCGACCGACTAGCGGGAGGATAAGAGCCTACAATGAGCAGTTCTTC.

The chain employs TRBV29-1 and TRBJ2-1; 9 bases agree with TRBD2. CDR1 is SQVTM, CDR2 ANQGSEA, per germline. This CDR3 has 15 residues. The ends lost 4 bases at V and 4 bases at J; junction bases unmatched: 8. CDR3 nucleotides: TGCAGCGTTGTACCGGGACTAGCATCTTACAATGAGCAGTTCTTC. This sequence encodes CSVVPGLASYNEQFF.

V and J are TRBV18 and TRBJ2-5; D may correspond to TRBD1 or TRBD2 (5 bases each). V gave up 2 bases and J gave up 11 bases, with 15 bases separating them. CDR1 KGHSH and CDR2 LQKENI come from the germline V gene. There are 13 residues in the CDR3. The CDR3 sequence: CASSPIAQGEQYF. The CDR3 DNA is TGTGCCAGCTCACCAATCGCCCAAGGGGAGCAGTACTTC.

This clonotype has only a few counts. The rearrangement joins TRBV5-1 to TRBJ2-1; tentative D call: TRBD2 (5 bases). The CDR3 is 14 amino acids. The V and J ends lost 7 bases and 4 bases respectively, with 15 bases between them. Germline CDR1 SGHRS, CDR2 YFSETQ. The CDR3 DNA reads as TGCGCCAGCGGGAAGAGGGAGCATTACAATGAGCAGTTCTTC. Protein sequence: CASGKREHYNEQFF.

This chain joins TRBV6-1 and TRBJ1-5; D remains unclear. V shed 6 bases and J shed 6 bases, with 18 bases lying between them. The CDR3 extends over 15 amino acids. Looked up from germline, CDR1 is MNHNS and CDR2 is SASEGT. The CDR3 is CASRADLVKGQPQHF. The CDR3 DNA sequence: TGTGCCAGCAGGGCCGATTTAGTAAAGGGTCAGCCCCAGCATTTT.

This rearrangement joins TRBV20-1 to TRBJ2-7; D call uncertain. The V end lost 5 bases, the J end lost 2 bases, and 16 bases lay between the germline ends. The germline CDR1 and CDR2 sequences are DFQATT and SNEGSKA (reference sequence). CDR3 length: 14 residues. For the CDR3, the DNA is TGCAGTGCTTTTGGTAGGGTGAACCCCTACGAGCAGTACTTC. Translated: CSAFGRVNPYEQYF.

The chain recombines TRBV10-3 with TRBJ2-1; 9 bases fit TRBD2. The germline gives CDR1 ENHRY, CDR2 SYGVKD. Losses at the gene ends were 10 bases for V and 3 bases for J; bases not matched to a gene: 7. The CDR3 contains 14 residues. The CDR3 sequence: CATRTTSGYNEQFF. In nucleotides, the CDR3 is TGTGCCACCAGGACGACTAGCGGCTACAATGAGCAGTTCTTC.

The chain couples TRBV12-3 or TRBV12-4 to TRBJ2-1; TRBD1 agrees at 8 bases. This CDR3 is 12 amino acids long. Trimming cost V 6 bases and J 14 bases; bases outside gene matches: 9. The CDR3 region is CASSDRQGMEFF. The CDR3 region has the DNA TGTGCCAGCAGCGACCGACAGGGGATGGAGTTCTTC.

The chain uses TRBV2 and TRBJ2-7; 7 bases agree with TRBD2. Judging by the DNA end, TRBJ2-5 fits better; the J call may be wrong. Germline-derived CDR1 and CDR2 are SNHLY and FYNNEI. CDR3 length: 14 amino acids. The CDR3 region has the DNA TGTGCCAGCAGTGCCAGAGCGGGATTCGAGACCCAGTACTTC. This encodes CASSARAGFETQYF.